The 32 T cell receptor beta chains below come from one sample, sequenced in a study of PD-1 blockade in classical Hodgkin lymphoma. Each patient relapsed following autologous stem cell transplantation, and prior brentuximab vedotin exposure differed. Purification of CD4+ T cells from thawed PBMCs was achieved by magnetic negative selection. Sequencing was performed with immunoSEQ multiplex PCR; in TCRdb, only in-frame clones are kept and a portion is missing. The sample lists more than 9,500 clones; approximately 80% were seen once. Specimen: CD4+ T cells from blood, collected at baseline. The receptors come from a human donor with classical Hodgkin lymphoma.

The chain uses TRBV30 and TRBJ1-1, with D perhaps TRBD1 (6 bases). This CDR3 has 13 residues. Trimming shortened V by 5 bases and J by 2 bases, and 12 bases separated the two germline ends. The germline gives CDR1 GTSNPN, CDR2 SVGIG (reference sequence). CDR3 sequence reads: CAWARGKNTEAFF. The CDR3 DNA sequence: TGTGCCTGGGCCAGGGGAAAAAACACTGAAGCTTTCTTT.

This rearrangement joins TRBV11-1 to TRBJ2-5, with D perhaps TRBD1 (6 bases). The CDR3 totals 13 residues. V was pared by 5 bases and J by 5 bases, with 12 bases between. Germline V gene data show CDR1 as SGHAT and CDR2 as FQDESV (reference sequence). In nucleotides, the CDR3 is TGTGCCAGCAGCAGAACAGGGCGTGAGACCCAGTACTTC. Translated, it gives CASSRTGRETQYF. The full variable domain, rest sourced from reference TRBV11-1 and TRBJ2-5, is EAEVAQSPRYKITEKSQAVAFWCDPISGHATLYWYRQILGQGPELLVQFQDESVVDDSQLPKDRFSAERLKGVDSTLKIQPAELGDSAMYLCASSRTGRETQYFGPGTRLLVL.

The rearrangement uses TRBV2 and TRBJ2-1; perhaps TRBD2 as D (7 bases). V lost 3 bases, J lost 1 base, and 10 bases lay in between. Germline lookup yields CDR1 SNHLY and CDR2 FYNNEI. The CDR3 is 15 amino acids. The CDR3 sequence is CASSDAGASYNEQFF. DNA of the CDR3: TGTGCCAGCAGTGATGCGGGGGCGTCCTACAATGAGCAGTTCTTC.

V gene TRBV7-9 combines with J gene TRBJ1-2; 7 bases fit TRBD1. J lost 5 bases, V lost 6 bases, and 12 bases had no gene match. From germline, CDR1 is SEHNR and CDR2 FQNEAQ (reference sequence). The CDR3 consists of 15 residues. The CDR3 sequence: CASRPTSGQSYGYTF. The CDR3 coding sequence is TGTGCCAGCAGGCCCACTTCGGGACAGTCTTATGGCTACACCTTC.

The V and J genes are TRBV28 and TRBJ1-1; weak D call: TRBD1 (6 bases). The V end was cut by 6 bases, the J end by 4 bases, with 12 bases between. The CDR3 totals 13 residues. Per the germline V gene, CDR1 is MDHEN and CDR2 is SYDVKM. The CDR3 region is CASRRRGATEAFF. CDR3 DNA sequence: TGTGCCAGCAGAAGAAGGGGGGCCACTGAAGCTTTCTTT. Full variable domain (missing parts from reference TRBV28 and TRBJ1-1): DVKVTQSSRYLVKRTGEKVFLECVQDMDHENMFWYRQDPGLGLRLIYFSYDVKMKEKGDIPEGYSVSREKKERFSLILESASTNQTSMYLCASRRRGATEAFFGQGTRLTVV.

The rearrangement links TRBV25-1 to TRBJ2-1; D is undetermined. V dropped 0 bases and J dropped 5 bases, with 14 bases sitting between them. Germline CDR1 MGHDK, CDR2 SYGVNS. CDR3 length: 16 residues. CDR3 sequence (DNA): TGTGCCAGCAGTGAATATCCCCTTGGCAGAAACAATGAGCAGTTCTTC. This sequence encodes CASSEYPLGRNNEQFF.

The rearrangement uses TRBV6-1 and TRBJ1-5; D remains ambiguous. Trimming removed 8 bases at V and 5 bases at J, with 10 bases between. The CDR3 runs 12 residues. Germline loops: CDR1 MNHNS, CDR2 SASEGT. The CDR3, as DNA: TGTGCCAGCTGTTTCGGCGATCAGCCCCAGCATTTT. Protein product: CASCFGDQPQHF.

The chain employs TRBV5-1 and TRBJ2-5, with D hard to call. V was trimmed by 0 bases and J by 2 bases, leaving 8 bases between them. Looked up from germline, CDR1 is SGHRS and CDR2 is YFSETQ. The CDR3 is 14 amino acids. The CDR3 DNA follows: TGCGCCAGCAGCTTGGGACACCGACAAGAGACCCAGTACTTC. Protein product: CASSLGHRQETQYF.

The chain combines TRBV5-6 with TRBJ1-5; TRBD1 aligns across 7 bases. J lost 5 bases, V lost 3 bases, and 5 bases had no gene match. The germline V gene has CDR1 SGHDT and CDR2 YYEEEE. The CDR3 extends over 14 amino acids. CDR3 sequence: CASSSITGDQPQHF. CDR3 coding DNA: TGTGCCAGCAGCTCGATAACAGGGGATCAGCCCCAGCATTTT.

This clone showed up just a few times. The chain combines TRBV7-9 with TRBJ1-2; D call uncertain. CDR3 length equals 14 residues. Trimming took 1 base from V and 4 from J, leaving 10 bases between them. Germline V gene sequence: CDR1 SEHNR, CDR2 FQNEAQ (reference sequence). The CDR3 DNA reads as TGTGCCAGCAGCTTAGGGGAGGTGGCCTATGGCTACACCTTC. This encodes CASSLGEVAYGYTF.

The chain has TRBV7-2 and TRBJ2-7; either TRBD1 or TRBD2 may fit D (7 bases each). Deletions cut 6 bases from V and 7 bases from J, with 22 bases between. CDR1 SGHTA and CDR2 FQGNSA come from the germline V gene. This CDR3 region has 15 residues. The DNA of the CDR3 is TGTGCCAGCAGTCTGACAGGGCCGGAGGGGGGGGAGCAGTACTTC. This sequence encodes CASSLTGPEGGEQYF.

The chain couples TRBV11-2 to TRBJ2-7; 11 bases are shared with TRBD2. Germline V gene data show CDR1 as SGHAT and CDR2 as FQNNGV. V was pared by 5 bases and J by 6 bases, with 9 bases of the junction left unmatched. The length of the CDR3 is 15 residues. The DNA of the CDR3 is TGTGCCAGCAGCCCCATAGCGGGGGGGCCCAGCGAGCAGTACTTC. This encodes CASSPIAGGPSEQYF.

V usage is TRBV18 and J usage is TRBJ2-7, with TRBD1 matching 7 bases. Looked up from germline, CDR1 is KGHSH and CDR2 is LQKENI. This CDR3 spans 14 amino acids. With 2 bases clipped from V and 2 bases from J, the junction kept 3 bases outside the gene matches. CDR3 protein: CASSPGTATYEQYF. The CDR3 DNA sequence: TGTGCCAGCTCACCAGGGACAGCCACCTACGAGCAGTACTTC.

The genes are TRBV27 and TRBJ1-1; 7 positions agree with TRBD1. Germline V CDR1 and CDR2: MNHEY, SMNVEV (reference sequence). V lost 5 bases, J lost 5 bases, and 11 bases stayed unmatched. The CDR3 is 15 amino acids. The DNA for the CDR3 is TGTGCCAGCAGTAGACAGGGTGGGGTCGGTACTGAAGCTTTCTTT. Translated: CASSRQGGVGTEAFF.

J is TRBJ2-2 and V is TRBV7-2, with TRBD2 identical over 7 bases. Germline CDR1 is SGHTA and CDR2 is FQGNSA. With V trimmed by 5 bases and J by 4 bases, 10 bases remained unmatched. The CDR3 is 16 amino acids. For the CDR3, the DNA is TGTGCCAGCAGCCTTCATTCGGGACTACCCACCGGGGAGCTGTTTTTT. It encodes CASSLHSGLPTGELFF.

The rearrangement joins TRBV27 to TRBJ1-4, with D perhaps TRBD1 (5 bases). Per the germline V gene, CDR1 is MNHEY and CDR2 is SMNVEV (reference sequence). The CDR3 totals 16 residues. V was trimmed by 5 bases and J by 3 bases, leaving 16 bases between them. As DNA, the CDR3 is TGTGCCAGCAGTCCAGGTCAGGGCTTTTCTAATGAAAAACTGTTTTTT. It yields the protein CASSPGQGFSNEKLFF.

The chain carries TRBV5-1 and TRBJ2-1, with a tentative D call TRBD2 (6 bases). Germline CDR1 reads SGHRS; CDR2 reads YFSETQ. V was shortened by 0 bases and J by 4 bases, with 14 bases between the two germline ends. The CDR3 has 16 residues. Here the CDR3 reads CASSLVGGGGYNEQFF. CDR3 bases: TGCGCCAGCAGCTTGGTGGGGGGTGGCGGATACAATGAGCAGTTCTTC.

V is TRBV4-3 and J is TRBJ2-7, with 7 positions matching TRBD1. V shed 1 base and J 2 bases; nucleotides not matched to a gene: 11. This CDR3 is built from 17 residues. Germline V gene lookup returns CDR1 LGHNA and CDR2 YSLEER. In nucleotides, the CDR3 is TGCGCCAGCAGCCAAGGACAGGGCCCCGGAACGACCTACGAGCAGTACTTC. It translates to CASSQGQGPGTTYEQYF.

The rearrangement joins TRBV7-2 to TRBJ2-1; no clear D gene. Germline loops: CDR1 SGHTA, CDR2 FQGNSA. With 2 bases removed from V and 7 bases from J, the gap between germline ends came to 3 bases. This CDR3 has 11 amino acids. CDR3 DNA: TGTGCCAGCAGCTTAATGAATGAGCAGTTCTTC. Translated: CASSLMNEQFF.

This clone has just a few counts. CDR3 sequence: CASSARGNQPQHF. CDR3 in DNA: TGTGCCAGCAGTGCACGGGGCAATCAGCCCCAGCATTTT. V usage is TRBV6-1 and J usage is TRBJ1-5; no firm D call. The germline V gene encodes CDR1 MNHNS and CDR2 SASEGT. Deletions cut 4 bases from V and 2 bases from J, with 6 bases between. This CDR3 is 13 amino acids long.

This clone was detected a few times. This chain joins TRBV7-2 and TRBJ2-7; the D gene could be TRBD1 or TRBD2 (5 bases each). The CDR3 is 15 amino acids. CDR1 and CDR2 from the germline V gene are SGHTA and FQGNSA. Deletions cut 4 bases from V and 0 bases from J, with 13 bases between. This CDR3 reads CASSSPGRASYEQYF. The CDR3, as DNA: TGTGCCAGCAGCTCCCCGGGACGGGCCTCCTACGAGCAGTACTTC.

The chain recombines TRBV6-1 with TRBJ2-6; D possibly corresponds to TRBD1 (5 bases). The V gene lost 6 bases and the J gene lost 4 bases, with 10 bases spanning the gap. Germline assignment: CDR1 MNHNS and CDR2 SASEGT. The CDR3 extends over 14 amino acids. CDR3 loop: CASSQGSGANVLTF. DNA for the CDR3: TGTGCCAGCAGCCAGGGATCAGGGGCCAACGTCCTGACTTTC.

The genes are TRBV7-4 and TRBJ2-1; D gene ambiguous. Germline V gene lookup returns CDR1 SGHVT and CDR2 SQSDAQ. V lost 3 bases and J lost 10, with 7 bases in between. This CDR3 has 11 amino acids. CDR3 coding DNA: TGTGCCAGCAGCTTTTTACAGGAGCAGTTCTTC. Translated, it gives CASSFLQEQFF. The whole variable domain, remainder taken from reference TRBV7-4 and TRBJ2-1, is GAGVSQSPRYKVAKRGRDVALRCDSISGHVTLYWYRQTLGQGSEVLTYSQSDAQRDKSGRPSGRFSAERPERSVSTLKIQRTEQGDSAVYLCASSFLQEQFFGPGTRLTVL.

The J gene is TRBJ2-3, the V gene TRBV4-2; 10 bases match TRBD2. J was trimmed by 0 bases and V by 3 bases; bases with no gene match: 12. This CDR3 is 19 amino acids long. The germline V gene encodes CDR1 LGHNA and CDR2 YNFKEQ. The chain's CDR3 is CASSQGVLGLAVSTDTQYF. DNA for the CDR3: TGTGCCAGCAGCCAGGGTGTACTTGGACTAGCGGTTAGCACAGATACGCAGTATTTT.

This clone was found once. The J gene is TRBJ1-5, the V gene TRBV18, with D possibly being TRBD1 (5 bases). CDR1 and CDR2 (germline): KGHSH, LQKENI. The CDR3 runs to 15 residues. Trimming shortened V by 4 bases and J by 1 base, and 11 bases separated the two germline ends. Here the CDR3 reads CASSRLGLSNQPQHF. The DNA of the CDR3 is TGTGCCAGCTCACGTTTGGGGCTAAGCAATCAGCCCCAGCATTTT.

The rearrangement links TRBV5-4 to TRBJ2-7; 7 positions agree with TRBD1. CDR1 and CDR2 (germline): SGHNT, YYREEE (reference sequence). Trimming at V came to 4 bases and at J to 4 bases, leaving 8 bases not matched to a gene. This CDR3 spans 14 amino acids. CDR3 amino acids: CASSGTGQFYEQYF. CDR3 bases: TGTGCCAGCAGCGGAACGGGACAGTTTTACGAGCAGTACTTC.

The CDR3 nucleotides are TGTGCCAGTAGTACAAAGACAGGGGTGGCGGCCCAGTACTTC. Translating gives CASSTKTGVAAQYF. The rearrangement joins TRBV19 to TRBJ2-5, with TRBD1 matching 8 bases. Germline assignment: CDR1 LNHDA and CDR2 SQIVND (reference sequence). The CDR3 has 14 residues. Germline trimming cut 4 bases from V and 9 bases from J; bases unmatched to any gene: 10.

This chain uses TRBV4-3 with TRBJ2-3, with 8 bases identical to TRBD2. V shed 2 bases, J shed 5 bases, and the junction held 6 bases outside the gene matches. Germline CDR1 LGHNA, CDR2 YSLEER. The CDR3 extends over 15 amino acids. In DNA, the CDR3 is TGCGCCAGCAGCCAATTCGGGGGGGGTGGAGATACGCAGTATTTT. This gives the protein CASSQFGGGGDTQYF.

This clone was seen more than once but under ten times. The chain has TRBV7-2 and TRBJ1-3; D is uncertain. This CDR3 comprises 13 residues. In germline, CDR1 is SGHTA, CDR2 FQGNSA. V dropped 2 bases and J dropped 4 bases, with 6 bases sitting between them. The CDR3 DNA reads TGTGCCAGCAGCTTACGTCCGGGAAACACCATATATTTT. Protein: CASSLRPGNTIYF. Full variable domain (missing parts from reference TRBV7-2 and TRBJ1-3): GAGVSQSPSNKVTEKGKDVELRCDPISGHTALYWYRQSLGQGLEFLIYFQGNSAPDKSGLPSDRFSAERTGGSVSTLTIQRTQQEDSAVYLCASSLRPGNTIYFGEGSWLTVV.

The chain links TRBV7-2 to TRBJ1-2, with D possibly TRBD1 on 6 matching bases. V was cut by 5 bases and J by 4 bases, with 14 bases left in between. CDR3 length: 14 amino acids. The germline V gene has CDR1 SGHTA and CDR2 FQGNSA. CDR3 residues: CASSPTGHGYGYTF. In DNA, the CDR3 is TGTGCCAGCAGCCCTACAGGGCATGGCTATGGCTACACCTTC.

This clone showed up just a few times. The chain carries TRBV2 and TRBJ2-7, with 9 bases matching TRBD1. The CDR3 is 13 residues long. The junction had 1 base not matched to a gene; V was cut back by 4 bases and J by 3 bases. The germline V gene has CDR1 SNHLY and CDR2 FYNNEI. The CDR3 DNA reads TGTGCCAGCAGTGGGGACAGGGACTACGAGCAGTACTTC. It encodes CASSGDRDYEQYF. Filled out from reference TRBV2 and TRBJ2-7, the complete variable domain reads EPEVTQTPSHQVTQMGQEVILRCVPISNHLYFYWYRQILGQKVEFLVSFYNNEISEKSEIFDDQFSVERPDGSNFTLKIRSTKLEDSAMYFCASSGDRDYEQYFGPGTRLTVT.

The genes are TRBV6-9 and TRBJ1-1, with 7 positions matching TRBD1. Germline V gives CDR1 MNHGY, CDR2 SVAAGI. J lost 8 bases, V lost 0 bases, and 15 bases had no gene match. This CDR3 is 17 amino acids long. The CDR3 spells CASSYSATALGQREAFF. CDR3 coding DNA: TGTGCCAGCAGTTATTCCGCGACTGCCCTGGGACAGAGAGAAGCTTTCTTT.